This record looks at one T cell receptor beta chain sequence and its context. Trimming stripped 8 bases from V and 4 bases from J, with 14 bases between. This CDR3 has 13 residues. Germline V CDR1 and CDR2: MNHNY, SVGAGI (reference sequence). In the authors' methods: Using reference gene primer amplification, nucleated cell counts were estimated. Here immunoSEQ multiplex PCR was the method, and the copy in TCRdb shows in-frame clones only, minus some. Clonal size and the V and J genes are those of that table, whereas D and trimming came from the DNA. In the table there are about 120,000 clones, 83% of which are singletons. This sample is part of a study of blood T cell repertoires in COVID-19. At the level of the study: Samples of COVID-19 (acute and convalescent) were obtained from the United States, Italy and Spain. The cDNA or gDNA used as material had been derived from T cells, B-cell-depleted T cells, or PBMCs.

The chain couples TRBV6-6 to TRBJ1-2, with D possibly being TRBD1 (5 bases). Sequencing was done on a sample of peripheral blood. This TCR derives from a man younger than 40 with acute or convalescent COVID-19. CDR3 amino acids: CASAGGSLYGYTF. CDR3 DNA sequence: TGTGCCAGCGCCGGGGGATCCCTCTATGGCTACACCTTC.